Listed here is a single TCR beta chain. The germline V and J ends were trimmed by 5 bases and 5 bases, with 22 bases remaining between them. CDR3 size: 17 residues. The germline V gene has CDR1 SEHNR and CDR2 FQNEAQ (reference sequence). RNA was extracted with the RNeasy kit, and a quantity of roughly 0.45 to 1 ug was reverse transcribed using random hexamers. TCRdb re-called the immunoSEQ multiplex PCR reads with MiXCR, one entry per CDR3 protein. The repertoire consists of about 300,000 distinct CDR3 sequences, with under 95% occurring once and the leading ten covering about 0.07%. This sample was included in a study of CD8 T cells in Susac syndrome.

The specimen was CD4+ T cells from PBMCs. The chain has TRBV7-9 and TRBJ1-5; D is possibly TRBD1 (6 bases). This TCR was recovered from a human donor with multiple sclerosis. Here the CDR3 reads CASSRGGGGSGDQPQHF. In DNA, the CDR3 is TGTGCCAGCAGCCGTGGAGGGGGTGGAAGTGGGGATCAGCCCCAGCATTTT.